This TCR beta chain was documented in a study of neurological immune-mediated disorders. Overall study context: Among the roughly 35 patients with multiple sclerosis, 31 were relapsing-remitting, while 3 were secondary progressive. Findings and caveats of the study: With the multiple sclerosis repertoire cluster, none of the clinical or MRI features showed an association. The study found no CDR3 amino acid sequences shared by expanded clones across subjects, suggesting private repertoires in all groups.

V was clipped by 4 bases and J by 5 bases, with 10 bases between them. Germline values: CDR1 SGHKS, CDR2 YYEKEE (reference sequence). This CDR3 has 12 residues. cDNA synthesis was performed by 5'RACE with 10-nucleotide random UMIs. TCRdb recomputed calls from the 5' RACE reads with MiXCR, one row per CDR3 protein. Of about 46,000 distinct CDR3 sequences detected, less than 2% appear once; the ten largest clones hold 2% to 2.5%. This clonotype occurred many times. Its antigen remains unknown. This receptor was identified in a woman between 40 and 50 years old with multiple sclerosis. The sample comprised PBMCs. The chain links TRBV5-5 to TRBJ2-7; D call uncertain. The CDR3 bases are TGTGCCAGCAGCCCAGTAAGTGACGAGCAGTACTTC. Residues: CASSPVSDEQYF.